Listed below are T cell receptor beta chains from one sample, sequenced in a study of cytotoxic CD8 clonotypes in ibrutinib-treated CLL. Clones were read by immunoSEQ multiplex PCR, and TCRdb kept only the in-frame ones, dropping some. The sample has about 300,000 clones; 60% to 80% are singletons. The starting material was PBMCs, obtained at disease progression, from a patient treated with ibrutinib. The receptor set was obtained from a human donor with chronic lymphocytic leukemia. CDR3s include the opening cysteine and the closing phenylalanine or tryptophan. The D gene is left open where the match is weak. For some rows the clone size is stated as once, few or many, or as a class when expanded; others skip it.

>TRBJ1-2|few|TRBV9|.|11
TGTGCCAGCAGCGTAATCCGTGGCTACACCTTC
CASSVIRGYTF
>TRBJ2-7|.|TRBV9|TRBD2|15
TGTGCCAGCAGCCCTAGGACTAGCGGACCCTACGAGCAGTACTTC
CASSPRTSGPYEQYF
>TRBJ1-2|once|TRBV2|.|13
TGTGCCAACAGCCTGTCAGGGGCGTATGGCTACACCTTC
CANSLSGAYGYTF
>TRBJ1-1|.|TRBV7-9|.|15
TGTGCCAGCAGCCAATTTCCGACAGGCAGTACTGAAGCTTTCTTT
CASSQFPTGSTEAFF
>TRBJ2-5|once|TRBV5-1|TRBD2|16
TGCGCCAGCAGCTCGTTGGCGGCGGGGGTAGAAGAGACCCAGTACTTC
CASSSLAAGVEETQYF
>TRBJ2-2|medium-sized|TRBV11-2|.|12
TGTGCCAGCAGCTTCGTCCCCGGGGAGCTGTTTTTT
CASSFVPGELFF
>TRBJ2-7|few|TRBV5-1|TRBD2|17
TGCGCCAGCAGCCGTACCTCCGCGGGAGGTAGTTCCTACGAGCAGTACTTC
CASSRTSAGGSSYEQYF
>TRBJ2-7|.|TRBV7-8|TRBD1|15
TGTGCCAGCAGCCCATCGACAGGGGCCCTCTACGAGCAGTACTTC
CASSPSTGALYEQYF
>TRBJ2-3|.|TRBV4-1|.|15
TGCGCCAGCAGCCAGGGGCCTACACTCACAGATACGCAGTATTTT
CASSQGPTLTDTQYF
>TRBJ2-1|.|TRBV6-5|.|14
TGTGCCACACGTACTCCTCCACTATACAATGAGCAGTTCTTC
CATRTPPLYNEQFF
>TRBJ2-1|.|TRBV19|.|12
TGTGCCAGTAGCGCGGGGGCCTTCCCCCAAGTCTTC
CASSAGAFPQVF
>TRBJ1-1|.|TRBV5-1|.|15
TGCGCCAGCAGCTCCCACAGAGCTTCGAACACTGAAGCTTTCTTT
CASSSHRASNTEAFF
>TRBJ2-7|once|TRBV5-1|TRBD2|19
TGCGCCAGCAGCCATGGGGTTCTGGTAGGCGGGAGCCTCACCTACGAGCAGTACTTC
CASSHGVLVGGSLTYEQYF
>TRBJ1-6|.|TRBV7-8|.|14
TGTGCCAGCAGCTTTGAGGGTCGGAATTCACCCCTCCACTTT
CASSFEGRNSPLHF
>TRBJ2-7|.|TRBV4-1|.|16
TGCGCCAGCAGCCAAGAACAGGAAGAGGGAACCTACGAGCAGTACTTC
CASSQEQEEGTYEQYF
>TRBJ2-7|.|TRBV5-5|TRBD1|14
TGTGCCAGCAGCTTCCGGGACAGGGCCTACGAGCAGTACTTC
CASSFRDRAYEQYF
>TRBJ2-3|.|TRBV7-2|TRBD2|18
TGTGCCAGCAGCTTTTGGTTCCCGACTAGCCCGACAAGGGATACGCAGTATTTT
CASSFWFPTSPTRDTQYF
>TRBJ1-1|.|TRBV18|.|13
TGTGCCAGCTCACCGAAGGGGGGCACTGAAGCTTTCTTT
CASSPKGGTEAFF
>TRBJ2-1|once|TRBV4-1|TRBD2|15
TGCGCCAGCAGCCAGACTAGCGGGGGTACAAGGGGGCAGTTCTTC
CASSQTSGGTRGQFF
>TRBJ2-7|.|TRBV7-9|TRBD1|17
TGTGCCAGCAGCTCGACGCCTTGGACAGGGCAAAGCTACGAGCAGTACTTC
CASSSTPWTGQSYEQYF
>TRBJ2-7|.|TRBV27|TRBD2|13
TGTGCCAGCAGTTTGCTGGGGAGGGACGAGCAGTACTTC
CASSLLGRDEQYF
>TRBJ2-7|.|TRBV6-6|.|13
TGTGCCAGCAGTTACATGGGGCCCTACGAGCAGTACTTC
CASSYMGPYEQYF
>TRBJ2-3|.|TRBV9|TRBD2|15
TGTGCCAGCAGCGCGACTAGCGGGAGCACAGATACGCAGTATTTT
CASSATSGSTDTQYF
>TRBJ1-2|.|TRBV5-4|TRBD1|15
TGTGCCAGCAGCTTGGCGGTTACAGGGGCTTATGGCTACACCTTC
CASSLAVTGAYGYTF
>TRBJ2-1|.|TRBV9|TRBD2|15
TGTGCCAGCAGCGCTGGGGGGGAGCCCTACAATGAGCAGTTCTTC
CASSAGGEPYNEQFF
>TRBJ2-3|.|TRBV7-3|.|13
TGTGCCAGCAGCTTAGCTAGTGCAGATACGCAGTATTTT
CASSLASADTQYF
>TRBJ2-2|.|TRBV2|.|13
TGTGCCAGCAAGGCACCGAACACCGGGGAGCTGTTTTTT
CASKAPNTGELFF
>TRBJ2-7|.|TRBV5-1|.|13
TGCGCCAGCAGCTTGGGACAGTTATACGAGCAGTACTTC
CASSLGQLYEQYF
>TRBJ2-2|few|TRBV6-5|.|15
TGTGCCAGCCGACCTTCCCTGGGGAACACCGGGGAGCTGTTTTTT
CASRPSLGNTGELFF
>TRBJ1-6|few|TRBV5-1|.|15
TGCGCCAGCAGCTTGGCCCTGGGGTCGGATTCACCCCTCCACTTT
CASSLALGSDSPLHF
>TRBJ2-2|.|TRBV6-5|TRBD1|14
TGTGCCAGCATGGGCAGGGGGCTCCCCGGGGAGCTGTTTTTT
CASMGRGLPGELFF
>TRBJ2-2|.|TRBV28|.|15
TGTGCCAGCAGTTTAGGCAGGGTCCCCACCGGGGAGCTGTTTTTT
CASSLGRVPTGELFF
>TRBJ2-3|.|TRBV4-1|.|14
TGCGCCAGCAGCCTCGGTATGGGCACAGATACGCAGTATTTT
CASSLGMGTDTQYF
>TRBJ2-3|once|TRBV6-1|.|14
TGTGCCAGCAGGAGGCGTACAGAAACAGATACGCAGTATTTT
CASRRRTETDTQYF
>TRBJ2-1|.|TRBV7-9|TRBD2|16
TGTGCCAGCAGCGGGGTTAACCTAGCGGCCGACAATGAGCAGTTCTTC
CASSGVNLAADNEQFF
>TRBJ1-2|once|TRBV4-2|.|15
TGTGCCAGCAGCCAGGAAAAGACAAGAGTCTATGGCTACACCTTC
CASSQEKTRVYGYTF
>TRBJ2-7|.|TRBV27|TRBD2|15
TGTGCCAGCAGTTTTCAAGGCGGGAGACCCTACGAGCAGTACTTC
CASSFQGGRPYEQYF
>TRBJ1-4|.|TRBV2|.|16
TGTGCCAGCAGTGAAGGACCCCGGGAGGTTGATGAAAAACTGTTTTTT
CASSEGPREVDEKLFF
>TRBJ2-7|.|TRBV5-1|.|16
TGCGCCAGCAGCTTGGCAACCGGGACCGCCAACTACGAGCAGTACTTC
CASSLATGTANYEQYF
>TRBJ1-2|few|TRBV6-5|.|15
TGTGCCAGCAGTTCCCTTTCAGGACGGAACTATGGCTACACCTTC
CASSSLSGRNYGYTF
>TRBJ2-7|.|TRBV21-1|.|18
TGTGCCAGCAGCAAGTCTAGCGGGAGTTCTTTGGGGTCCTACGAGCAGTACTTC
CASSKSSGSSLGSYEQYF
>TRBJ1-3|.|TRBV25-1|.|16
TGTGCCAGCAGTGAACGCACAGGGCCAGCTGGAAACACCATATATTTT
CASSERTGPAGNTIYF
>TRBJ1-6|.|TRBV2|TRBD1|16
TGTGCCAGCAGTACAGGGGAGGTCCTTTATAATTCACCCCTCCACTTT
CASSTGEVLYNSPLHF
>TRBJ2-1|.|TRBV2|.|10
TGTGCCAGCAGTGGACCTTCCCAGTTCTTC
CASSGPSQFF
>TRBJ1-2|.|TRBV4-1|TRBD1|15
TGCGCCAGCAGCCAAGAAGAGGGGGCGCCGAGTGGCTACACCTTC
CASSQEEGAPSGYTF
>TRBJ1-3|.|TRBV7-3|.|13
TGTGCCAGCAGCTTATCTCGGGGAAACACCATATATTTT
CASSLSRGNTIYF
>TRBJ1-6|.|TRBV7-6|.|16
TGTGCCAGCAGCGCCGGGGGGCCCCGATCGGGGTCACCCCTCCACTTT
CASSAGGPRSGSPLHF
>TRBJ1-1|.|TRBV28|.|12
TGTGCCAGCAGTTTTTTTAGAGGTGAAGCTTTCTTT
CASSFFRGEAFF
>TRBJ1-6|once|TRBV5-1|TRBD1|18
TGCGCCAGCAGCTTGGGGGACAGGGGGAGCTCCTATAATTCACCCCTCCACTTT
CASSLGDRGSSYNSPLHF
>TRBJ2-7|.|TRBV9|.|14
TGTGCCAGCAGCGTAGGCGGGAACGCCTACGAGCAGTACTTC
CASSVGGNAYEQYF
>TRBJ2-4|.|TRBV19|TRBD1|15
TGTGCCAGTAGCCTCGACAGGGCTGCCAAAAACATTCAGTACTTC
CASSLDRAAKNIQYF